This T cell receptor beta chain was captured by sequencing in a study of beta chain features in type 1 diabetes. Study-level results: Among all four CD4+ subsets, Type 1 diabetes patients had TCRB CDR3s that were moderately but significantly shorter. TCRB rearrangement may or may not be influenced by HLA type; here this remained unresolved.

V shed 3 bases and J 5 bases; nucleotides not matched to a gene: 10. Germline CDR1 is MNHEY and CDR2 is SMNVEV (reference sequence). The CDR3 loop spans 17 amino acids. All of the isolated RNA was reverse transcribed, so expressed TCRB transcripts were sequenced. Sequenced by immunoSEQ multiplex PCR; TCRdb stores in-frame clones only, minus some. The repertoire has 150,000 to 200,000 clones, approximately 7.9% of them found once; the top ten carry approximately 0.54%. Remarks on this clone: What it recognizes is unknown.

The sample comprised central memory CD4+ T cells from blood. The gene calls are TRBV27 and TRBJ1-4; 9 bases line up with TRBD1. This sequence originates from a man aged 18-30 years with type 1 diabetes. As DNA, the CDR3 is TGTGCCAGCAGTTTCCACGGGACAGGGAGGGGGAATGAAAAACTGTTTTTT. Its translation: CASSFHGTGRGNEKLFF.